This TCR beta chain originates from a study of TIL therapy for anti-PD-1-resistant metastatic lung cancer (dated by TCRdb to about 2021). Concerning the study at large: A median age of approximately 50 years (range about 38-75) and a median tumor PD-L1 proportion score of approximately 6% were recorded among enrolled patients. Most of the cohort had lung adenocarcinoma, a handful of tumors were EGFR-mutant and two were ALK-rearranged, and half of the patients were current or former smokers. A median non-synonymous tumor mutation burden of around 1.5 mutations per megabase was determined across the cohort by whole-exome sequencing. T cell receptor beta sequencing of tumor and peripheral blood was used to follow clonotypes across the tumor, the expanded TIL product and serial blood samples. Points the paper makes about the study in general: The cohort was highly selected, with more treatment-naive, never-smoker and oncogene-addicted patients than typical, limiting generalizability. High clonal turnover was observed in TIL culture, with many enriched product clones not detected in the baseline tumor, which suggested clonal contraction rather than faithful expansion. The study protocol defined all tumor marker inferences as exploratory. Higher clonality and lower diversity were observed in expanded TIL cultures than in baseline intratumoral T cells (median clonality roughly 6% vs 31%, p < 0.0001).

TCR beta CDR3 regions were amplified from genomic DNA with the immunoSEQ v3 hsTCRB kit using bias-controlled multiplex PCR. TCR libraries were sequenced on an Illumina NextSeq 500 to 1.5 million to 2 million read pairs for survey level or about 5-6.5 million for deep level. In the authors' own workflow: V, D and J genes were assigned, non-productive sequences were removed, and clonality was reported by immunoSEQ Analyzer software. Repertoires of infused TIL and blood were compared using productive Simpson clonality and the Morisita overlap index of productive TRB rearrangements. The clones in this table, taken by TCRdb from immuneACCESS, are in-frame only. Not every clone is retained; where verified, under half of the shortfall comes from an unresolved V gene, and the cause of the rest is unknown. The V and J calls and clone size are taken from that table; D and trimming were inferred from the DNA. This sample has roughly 28,000 clones in its table, and 63% of those were observed once. The ten largest clonotypes hold 15% to 20% of the sample.

The time point label here, explained by the study, means: pre-treatment sample, taken before nivolumab and TIL therapy. The baseline tumor samples, taken from the same resection that was used to grow TIL, were excised metastases, most often pleural nodules or supraclavicular lymph nodes. Tumors were collected before any PD-1/PD-L1 blockade, after which patients were given nivolumab, and patients who progressed were given lymphodepletion, an infusion of expanded TIL and IL-2. A phase I trial run at two centers enrolled adults with stage 4 NSCLC between 2017 and January 2020. Samples came from a single-arm, open-label phase I trial of tumor-infiltrating lymphocyte therapy with nivolumab in advanced non-small cell lung cancer. Portions of each resected tumor were snap-frozen in liquid nitrogen and stored at -80 °C. Tumor regions of interest were selected on H&E sections using laser-capture macrodissection, ground into around 15 mg aliquots, and extracted using Qiagen Allprep kits.

Points on this clone: Its antigen is currently not known. Base qualities are not recorded, but no much larger clone differs from it by a single base.

Germline trimming amounts to 10 bases on V and 7 bases on J, with 9 as the count of junction bases outside the gene matches. The CDR3 covers 13 residues, taking in both the cysteine and the phenylalanine. Only the CDR3 DNA stays, 39 bases, in frame from base 1. CDR1 and CDR2 were assigned from the germline V gene as SNHLY and FYNNEI. The rearrangement joined TRBV2 to TRBJ1-2, with TRBD1 identical over 10 junction bases. The receptor's source is a woman between 30 and 79 years old with non-small cell lung cancer. Sequencing was performed on tumor tissue, taken at baseline. The DNA reads as follows: TGTGCCACGGAGGGACAGGGGTATGGTGGCTACACCTTC. The resulting protein is CATEGQGYGGYTF.